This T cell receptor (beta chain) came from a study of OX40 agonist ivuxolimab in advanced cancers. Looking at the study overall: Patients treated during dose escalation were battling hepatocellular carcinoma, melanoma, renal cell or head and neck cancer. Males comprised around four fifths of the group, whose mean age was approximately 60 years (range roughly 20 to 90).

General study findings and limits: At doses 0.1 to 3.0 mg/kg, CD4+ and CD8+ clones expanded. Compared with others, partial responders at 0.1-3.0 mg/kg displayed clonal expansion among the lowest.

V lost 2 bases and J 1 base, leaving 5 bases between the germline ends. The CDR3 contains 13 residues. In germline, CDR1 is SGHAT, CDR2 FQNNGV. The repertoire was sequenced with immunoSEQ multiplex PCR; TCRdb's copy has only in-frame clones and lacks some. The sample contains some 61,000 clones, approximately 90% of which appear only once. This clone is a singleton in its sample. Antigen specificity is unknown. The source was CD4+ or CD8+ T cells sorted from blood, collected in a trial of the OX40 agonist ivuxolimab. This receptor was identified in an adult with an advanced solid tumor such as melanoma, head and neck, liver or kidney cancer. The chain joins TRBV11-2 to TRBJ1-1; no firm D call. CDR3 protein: CASSLSANTEAFF. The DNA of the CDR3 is TGTGCCAGCAGCTTATCCGCGAACACTGAAGCTTTCTTT.